This T cell receptor beta chain was profiled in a study of T-cell memory formation after mild COVID-19. With respect to this clonotype: Its antigen is still unknown.

The V end was cut by 3 bases, the J end by 8 bases, with 19 bases between. The CDR3 sequence is 16 residues long. Looked up from germline, CDR1 is SGHTA and CDR2 is FQGNSA. Study results and limitations: Clones which contracted sat mainly in CM and EM if CD4+, and in EMRA if CD8+.

TCRdb processed the 5' RACE reads anew with MiXCR; each CDR3 protein has one entry. The table has roughly 300,000 distinct CDR3 sequences, less than 9.5% seen once. The genes are TRBV7-2 and TRBJ1-4; D is unresolved. The clonotype was recovered from a man younger than 35 who had mild COVID-19 (a few samples of this study predate the infection). Cell type and time point are not known. The sample was PBMCs or a T cell subset sorted from them (not recorded which). CDR3 nucleotides: TGTGCCAGCAGCTTGGTGGGATCTGGGTTCGACGAAAAACTGTTTTTT. Protein product: CASSLVGSGFDEKLFF. Combining the CDR3 with reference TRBV7-2 and TRBJ1-4 gives the whole variable domain GAGVSQSPSNKVTEKGKDVELRCDPISGHTALYWYRQSLGQGLEFLIYFQGNSAPDKSGLPSDRFSAERTGGSVSTLTIQRTQQEDSAVYLCASSLVGSGFDEKLFFGSGTQLSVL.